This is a list of T cell receptor beta chains from one sample in a study of T cells and Merkel cell carcinoma outcomes. Only in-frame clones appear in the TCRdb table, and some are missing; sequencing was by immunoSEQ multiplex PCR. The table has under 20,000 clones, around 87% seen once. The sequenced material came from tumor tissue from Merkel cell carcinoma. The receptors stem from a human donor with Merkel cell carcinoma. The CDR3 runs from the conserved cysteine through the conserved F or W. The D gene is left open where the match is weak. Clone size, where shown, is once, few, many, or a class for clones that have expanded.

d_call	v_call	j_call	clone_size	cdr3_nt	cdr3_aa
TRBD1	TRBV19	TRBJ1-1	-	TGTGCCAGTAGCCTTGGGACAGGGTTCAAGAACACTGAAGCTTTCTTT	CASSLGTGFKNTEAFF
-	TRBV6-5	TRBJ2-5	-	TGTGCCAACAGCTACTTCGGGGGCGGCGAGACCCAGTACTTC	CANSYFGGGETQYF
-	TRBV30	TRBJ1-1	-	TGTGCCTGGAGTTATGGGGGCACTGAAGCTTTCTTT	CAWSYGGTEAFF
TRBD1	TRBV5-1	TRBJ1-2	-	TGCGCCAGCAGCTGGCAGGGGGCGCGGGATGGCTACACCTTC	CASSWQGARDGYTF
-	TRBV6-5	TRBJ2-5	-	TGTGCCAGCAGCTTATCGGGGGTCCAAGAGACCCAGTACTTC	CASSLSGVQETQYF
-	TRBV19	TRBJ1-4	-	TGTGCCAGTAGTATCGCCGGGACAACTGGGGAAAAACTGTTTTTT	CASSIAGTTGEKLFF
-	TRBV30	TRBJ1-1	-	TGTGCCTGGAGTATCCAGGAGAACACTGAAGCTTTCTTT	CAWSIQENTEAFF
TRBD2	TRBV4-1	TRBJ2-1	-	TGCGCCAGCAGCCAAGAAGCTAGCGGGAATGAGCAGTTCTTC	CASSQEASGNEQFF
-	TRBV2	TRBJ1-2	-	TGTGCCAGCCTTTTGGGTCAGTTCATGGGGGGCTACACCTTC	CASLLGQFMGGYTF
-	TRBV7-3	TRBJ1-5	-	TGTGCCAGCCCCATCGCCGAGGGGTTAGGGAACAATCAGCCCCAGCATTTT	CASPIAEGLGNNQPQHF
TRBD1	TRBV18	TRBJ2-7	-	TGTGCCAGCTCCCGAACGTGGGACAGCCCCTACGAGCAGTACTTC	CASSRTWDSPYEQYF
TRBD1	TRBV5-4	TRBJ2-5	-	TGTGCCAGCAGCTTGAAGACAGGGCAAGAGACCCAGTACTTC	CASSLKTGQETQYF
TRBD2	TRBV6-1	TRBJ2-7	-	TGTGCCAGCAGACCGGGAGGGGGAGGCCAGATGTACTTC	CASRPGGGGQMYF
TRBD2	TRBV7-9	TRBJ2-3	-	TGTGCCAGCAGCTTTCCGACTAGCGGGAGTGCTAGCACAGATACGCAGTATTTT	CASSFPTSGSASTDTQYF
TRBD1	TRBV19	TRBJ1-2	-	TGTGCCAGTAGTATAGTTTCGGCAGGGGGGTATGGCTACACCTTC	CASSIVSAGGYGYTF
-	TRBV5-1	TRBJ2-3	-	TGCGCCAGCAGCTTGGGTCAGGGGGAGGCAGATACGCAGTATTTT	CASSLGQGEADTQYF
TRBD2	TRBV2	TRBJ2-5	-	TGTGCCAGCAAAGGACTAGCGGGGAGGCTGGGAGAGACCCAGTACTTC	CASKGLAGRLGETQYF
TRBD2	TRBV7-9	TRBJ2-7	-	TGTGCCAGCAGCTTAACCCCTAGCGGGAGAATATACGAGCAGTACTTC	CASSLTPSGRIYEQYF
-	TRBV19	TRBJ2-5	few	TGTGCCAGTAGGGCCCGGACAGCTGCCCAAGAGACCCAGTACTTC	CASRARTAAQETQYF
-	TRBV2	TRBJ1-5	-	TGTGCCAGCAGTAGACCCGGGGGGGGCGGCCAGCCCCAACATTTT	CASSRPGGGGQPQHF
-	TRBV5-4	TRBJ1-1	-	TGTGCCAGCAGCTTGACGGGGGACGGTAACACTGAAGCTTTCTTT	CASSLTGDGNTEAFF
TRBD2	TRBV9	TRBJ2-2	-	TGTGCCAGCTCACCTCTAGCGGGGGGACCGAACACCGGGGAGCTGTTTTTT	CASSPLAGGPNTGELFF
-	TRBV19	TRBJ1-1	-	TGTGCCAGTAGTATACCCATTACGGCGGGGAACACTGAAGCTTTCTTT	CASSIPITAGNTEAFF
TRBD2	TRBV6-4	TRBJ2-1	once	TGTGCCAGCTCAGAGACTAGCGGGAGTTCAGATGAGCAGTTCTTC	CASSETSGSSDEQFF
-	TRBV7-2	TRBJ2-1	-	TGTGCCAGCAGCGCCATCGGCGGAGTGGGGAATGAGCAGTTCTTC	CASSAIGGVGNEQFF
TRBD2	TRBV19	TRBJ2-5	few	TGTGCCAGTAGTATAATGACTAGCGGTGGAGAGACCCAGTACTTC	CASSIMTSGGETQYF
-	TRBV11-2	TRBJ2-1	-	TGTGCCAGCAGCCCGGGCGGGGCGGGCGAGCAGTTCTTC	CASSPGGAGEQFF
-	TRBV6-1	TRBJ1-5	-	TGTACCAGCAGCCGGAGTCAGCCCCAGCATTTT	CTSSRSQPQHF
-	TRBV5-4	TRBJ1-1	-	TGTGCCAGCAGCTTGTCGGCCGGGGACACTGAAGCTTTCTTT	CASSLSAGDTEAFF
-	TRBV27	TRBJ1-2	-	TGTGCCAGCAGTTTAGGGACAAGCGGGGGTTATGGCTACACCTTC	CASSLGTSGGYGYTF
TRBD1	TRBV29-1	TRBJ1-1	-	TGCAGCGTTGACCTCGGACAGGGCAAGACGCTCTTT	CSVDLGQGKTLF